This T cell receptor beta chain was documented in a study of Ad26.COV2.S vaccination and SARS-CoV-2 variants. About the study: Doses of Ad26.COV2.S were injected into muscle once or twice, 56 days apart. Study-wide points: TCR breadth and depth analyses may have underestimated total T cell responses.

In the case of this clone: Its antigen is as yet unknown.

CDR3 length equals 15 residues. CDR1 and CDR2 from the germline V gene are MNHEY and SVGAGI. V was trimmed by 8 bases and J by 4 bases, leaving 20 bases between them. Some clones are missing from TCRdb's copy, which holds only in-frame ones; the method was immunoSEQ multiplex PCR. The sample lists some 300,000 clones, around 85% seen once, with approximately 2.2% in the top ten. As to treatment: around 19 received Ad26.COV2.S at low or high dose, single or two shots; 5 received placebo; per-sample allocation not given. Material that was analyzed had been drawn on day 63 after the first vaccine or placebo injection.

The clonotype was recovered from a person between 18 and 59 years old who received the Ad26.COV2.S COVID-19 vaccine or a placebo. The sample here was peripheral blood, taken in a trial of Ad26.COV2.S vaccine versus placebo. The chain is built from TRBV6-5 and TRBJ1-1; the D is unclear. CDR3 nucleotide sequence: TGTGCCAGCGGCCGGGGTTCCTCTGAGGGCACTGAAGCTTTCTTT. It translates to CASGRGSSEGTEAFF.